One and the same sample provided the 28 T cell receptor beta chains below, sequenced in a study of CD8 T cells in ankylosing spondylitis. TCRdb ran MiXCR on the 5' RACE reads and lists one entry per CDR3 protein. The sample holds about 240,000 distinct CDR3 sequences, about 10% seen once. The specimen sequenced was blood, either unsorted or a sorted T cell fraction (not recorded which). The receptors were sampled from a male donor with ankylosing spondylitis or in good health (not recorded which).

This clonotype has at least ten counts. The chain is built from TRBV15 and TRBJ2-5, with a tentative D call TRBD2 (6 bases). The CDR3 runs to 15 residues. The V end lost 1 base, the J end lost 1 base, and 10 bases lay between the germline ends. Germline V gene lookup returns CDR1 LNHNV and CDR2 YYDKDF (reference sequence). The CDR3 nucleotides read TGTGCCACCAGCAGAGTGGGACTCCTCCAAGAGACCCAGTACTTC. Translated: CATSRVGLLQETQYF.

In this sample, this clonotype turned up many times. The V gene is TRBV12-3 or TRBV12-4, the J gene TRBJ2-1, with no clear D. The CDR3 totals 11 residues. V lost 2 bases to trimming and J lost 6 bases, with 2 bases between them. The CDR3 loop is CASSLINEQFF. CDR3 nucleotide sequence: TGTGCCAGCAGTTTAATCAATGAGCAGTTCTTC.

This clonotype has only a few counts. J is TRBJ1-4 and V is TRBV30, with 8 bases identical to TRBD1. V lost 0 bases to trimming and J lost 4 bases; unmatched junction nucleotides: 4. This CDR3 has 15 amino acids. Germline CDR1 and CDR2: GTSNPN and SVGIG (reference sequence). The CDR3 DNA reads as TGTGCCTGGAGTGTATACAGGGGGTATAATGAAAAACTGTTTTTT. Translation: CAWSVYRGYNEKLFF.

The V and J genes are TRBV9 and TRBJ2-1; tentative D call: TRBD2 (6 bases). The length of the CDR3 is 11 residues. Trimming stripped 7 bases from V and 7 bases from J, with 9 bases between. CDR1 and CDR2 (germline): SGDLS, YYNGEE. The CDR3 loop reads CASGLTNEQFF. Written as DNA, the CDR3 is TGTGCCAGCGGACTAACTAATGAGCAGTTCTTC.

In its sample, this clonotype was seen many times. The chain joins TRBV12-3 or TRBV12-4 to TRBJ2-7; D gene unclear. The V end lost 4 bases, the J end lost 6 bases, and 10 bases lay between the germline ends. The CDR3 consists of 12 residues. This chain's CDR3 is CASSSAWSEQYF. The CDR3 nucleotides are TGTGCCAGCAGTTCCGCTTGGAGCGAGCAGTACTTC.

This clonotype was found many times. This sequence joins TRBV12-3 or TRBV12-4 and TRBJ1-1, with TRBD1 identical over 10 bases. J lost 1 base, V lost 4 bases, and 3 bases had no gene match. This CDR3 comprises 15 residues. CDR3: CASSSWTGGNTEAFF. In DNA form, the CDR3 reads TGTGCCAGCAGTTCTTGGACAGGGGGGAACACTGAAGCTTTCTTT.

This clonotype was seen ten or more times. This rearrangement joins TRBV4-1 to TRBJ1-3; D may be TRBD1 (5 bases). The length of the CDR3 is 15 residues. Trimming took 2 bases from V and 2 from J, leaving 10 bases between them. The germline V gene encodes CDR1 MGHRA and CDR2 YSYEKL. Here the CDR3 DNA reads TGCGCCAGCAGCCAAAGAGCAGGGACTGGAAACACCATATATTTT. Residues: CASSQRAGTGNTIYF.

This clonotype was seen at least ten times. The chain couples TRBV7-2 to TRBJ2-7, with 7 bases identical to TRBD1. The trim removed 0 bases at V and 3 bases at J, leaving 2 bases unmatched. Looked up from germline, CDR1 is SGHTA and CDR2 is FQGNSA. CDR3 size: 14 residues. The CDR3 DNA is TGTGCCAGCAGCTTAGCCAGGACAGGCTACGAGCAGTACTTC. As protein: CASSLARTGYEQYF.

This clonotype was seen a few times. V usage is TRBV12-3 or TRBV12-4 and J usage is TRBJ2-5, with 9 bases aligning to TRBD1. The V segment lost 6 bases and the J segment 2 bases; nucleotides outside the gene matches: 7. This CDR3 is built from 15 residues. The CDR3, as DNA: TGTGCCAGCAGGTCGGACAGGGGAGGTCAAGAGACCCAGTACTTC. Translating it yields CASRSDRGGQETQYF.

This clonotype was observed many times. The rearrangement links TRBV10-1 to TRBJ2-1; D ambiguous. With 0 bases removed from V and 0 bases from J, the gap between germline ends came to 9 bases. The CDR3 loop spans 16 amino acids. CDR1 and CDR2 from the germline V gene are WNHNN and SYGVQD (reference sequence). CDR3 in amino acids: CASSESRRNSYNEQFF. As DNA, the CDR3 is TGCGCCAGCAGTGAGTCGCGAAGGAACTCCTACAATGAGCAGTTCTTC.

The CDR3 loop is CASSSDQGGYTEAFF. CDR3 nucleotide sequence: TGTGCCAGCAGCTCCGATCAAGGGGGGTACACTGAAGCTTTCTTT. The chain joins TRBV7-9 to TRBJ1-1, with D possibly being TRBD1 (6 bases). Germline V gene sequence: CDR1 SEHNR, CDR2 FQNEAQ (reference sequence). The CDR3 has 15 residues. V lost 4 bases and J lost 3, with 15 bases in between. Filled out from reference TRBV7-9 and TRBJ1-1, the complete variable domain reads DTGVSQNPRHKITKRGQNVTFRCDPISEHNRLYWYRQTLGQGPEFLTYFQNEAQLEKSRLLSDRFSAERPKGSFSTLEIQRTEQGDSAMYLCASSSDQGGYTEAFFGQGTRLTVV.

On this clonotype: A read error may account for a junction end that differs from germline. V and J are TRBV6-5 and TRBJ2-3, with D perhaps being TRBD1 or TRBD2 (6 bases each). The CDR3 is 17 amino acids. Germline V gives CDR1 MNHEY, CDR2 SVGAGI. Written as DNA, the CDR3 is TGTGCCAACAGTTCGATTGCCCCTCTGGGGGGCATAGATACGCAGTATTTT. This gives the protein CANSSIAPLGGIDTQYF.

This sequence joins TRBV7-6 and TRBJ2-7, with 8 bases fitting TRBD1. V dropped 4 bases and J dropped 6; count of bases not matched to a gene: 5. Germline CDR1 is SGHVS and CDR2 is FNYEAQ. This CDR3 contains 13 residues. The CDR3 nucleotides read TGTGCCAGCAGCTCAAGAGACAGGGGCGAGCAGTACTTC. This codes for CASSSRDRGEQYF.

In its sample, this clonotype was seen many times. The CDR3: CASSLLDRSSYNSPLHF. As DNA, the CDR3 is TGTGCCAGCAGTTTACTCGACAGGAGCTCCTATAATTCACCCCTCCACTTT. The V call is TRBV27, the J call TRBJ1-6; possible D gene TRBD1, 6 bases. The CDR3 contains 17 residues. Germline V CDR1 and CDR2: MNHEY, SMNVEV (reference sequence). The V gene lost 2 bases and the J gene lost 0 bases, with 11 bases spanning the gap.

This clonotype showed up just a few times. The chain uses TRBV27 and TRBJ2-1; 7 bases match TRBD2. J was trimmed by 5 bases and V by 5 bases; bases with no gene match: 6. Germline-derived CDR1 and CDR2 are MNHEY and SMNVEV (reference sequence). The CDR3 consists of 14 residues. The CDR3 region is CASSPRGRDNEQFF. The CDR3 DNA is TGTGCCAGCAGTCCTCGGGGGAGGGACAATGAGCAGTTCTTC.

This chain joins TRBV30 and TRBJ1-5; D gene uncertain. V lost 0 bases, J lost 3 bases, and 6 bases lay in between. This CDR3 spans 13 amino acids. The germline V gene encodes CDR1 GTSNPN and CDR2 SVGIG (reference sequence). The CDR3 protein is CAWSVRVNQPQHF. Written as DNA, the CDR3 is TGTGCCTGGAGTGTACGGGTCAATCAGCCCCAGCATTTT. Full variable domain (rest looked up from reference TRBV30 and TRBJ1-5): SQTIHQWPATLVQPVGSPLSLECTVEGTSNPNLYWYRQAAGRGLQLLFYSVGIGQISSEVPQNLSASRPQDRQFILSSKKLLLSDSGFYLCAWSVRVNQPQHFGDGTRLSIL.

In its sample, this clonotype was seen many times. The J gene is TRBJ1-1, the V gene TRBV3-1; TRBD1 agrees at 7 bases. With 3 bases clipped from V and 5 bases from J, the junction kept 9 bases outside the gene matches. Germline CDR1 is LGHDT and CDR2 is YNNKEL (reference sequence). The CDR3 consists of 15 residues. CDR3 in amino acids: CASSHGRGGWTEAFF. DNA of the CDR3: TGTGCCAGCAGCCACGGGAGAGGGGGCTGGACTGAAGCTTTCTTT.

This clonotype was found many times. This chain links TRBV30 with TRBJ2-5; D unresolved. The CDR3 is made up of 15 amino acids. V shed 0 bases and J shed 4 bases, with 15 bases lying between them. Germline assignment: CDR1 GTSNPN and CDR2 SVGIG (reference sequence). Here the CDR3 DNA reads TGTGCCTGGAGTGTACGTGTAAACGTCCCAGAGACCCAGTACTTC. Translated: CAWSVRVNVPETQYF.

This clonotype was seen at least ten times. The V gene is TRBV20-1, the J gene TRBJ2-7; a weak D match, TRBD2 (6 bases). The length of the CDR3 is 14 residues. The V end was cut by 1 base, the J end by 2 bases, with 12 bases between. Germline V CDR1 and CDR2: DFQATT, SNEGSKA (reference sequence). CDR3 region: CSARVTAGTYEQYF. CDR3 DNA: TGCAGTGCTAGAGTAACGGCGGGGACCTACGAGCAGTACTTC.

The chain combines TRBV16 with TRBJ2-5; D may be TRBD1 or TRBD2 (5 bases each). V lost 1 base and J lost 7, with 13 bases in between. Per germline, CDR1 KGHSY and CDR2 FQNENV. CDR3 size: 14 residues. CDR3 in amino acids: CASSQLTTRGTQYF. CDR3 nucleotides: TGTGCCAGCAGCCAATTGACTACGAGGGGGACCCAGTACTTC.

The CDR3 protein is CASSSPTDAYEQYF. For the CDR3, the DNA is TGTGCCAGCAGCTCCCCGACCGACGCCTACGAGCAGTACTTC. This rearrangement joins TRBV7-9 to TRBJ2-7; no reliable D call. From germline, CDR1 is SEHNR and CDR2 FQNEAQ (reference sequence). The length of the CDR3 is 14 residues. Trimming pared 4 bases from V and 2 bases from J, leaving 12 bases between.

This clonotype was counted ten times or more. The chain has TRBV12-5 and TRBJ2-2, with D tentatively TRBD1 or TRBD2 (5 bases each). Trimming removed 6 bases at V and 5 bases at J, with 19 bases between. The CDR3 runs to 16 residues. The germline CDR1 and CDR2 sequences are LGHNT and FRNRAP. The CDR3 nucleotides are TGTGCTAGTGGCACTCCTATTGGGACGGTTACCGGGGAGCTGTTTTTT. This sequence encodes CASGTPIGTVTGELFF.

Many counts were recorded for this clonotype. V gene TRBV5-1 combines with J gene TRBJ2-3, with TRBD1 identical over 7 bases. Germline values: CDR1 SGHRS, CDR2 YFSETQ. The CDR3 has 16 amino acids. Unmatched junction bases numbered 10, after V lost 4 bases and J lost 2 bases. CDR3 bases: TGCGCCAGCAGCGTTTTGCCGGGACAGCTCACAGATACGCAGTATTTT. Translated: CASSVLPGQLTDTQYF.

The V gene is TRBV5-1, the J gene TRBJ2-5, with 8 bases lining up with TRBD2. Trimming took 3 bases from V and 1 from J; bases not matched to a gene: 8. Germline V lookup: CDR1 SGHRS, CDR2 YFSETQ. The CDR3 consists of 16 residues. The CDR3 loop is CASSSKELAVQETQYF. For the CDR3, the DNA is TGCGCCAGCAGCTCAAAAGAACTAGCGGTCCAAGAGACCCAGTACTTC.

In this sample, this clonotype turned up many times. The CDR3 sequence is CASTSGAWGYTF. Written as DNA, the CDR3 is TGCGCCAGCACCTCAGGTGCTTGGGGCTACACCTTC. The chain employs TRBV5-1 and TRBJ1-2; D ambiguous. Germline CDR1 reads SGHRS; CDR2 reads YFSETQ. The CDR3 has 12 amino acids. Trimming shortened V by 6 bases and J by 8 bases, and 14 bases separated the two germline ends. The complete variable domain, with remaining parts taken from reference TRBV5-1 and TRBJ1-2, reads KAGVTQTPRYLIKTRGQQVTLSCSPISGHRSVSWYQQTPGQGLQFLFEYFSETQRNKGNFPGRFSGRQFSNSRSEMNVSTLELGDSALYLCASTSGAWGYTFGSGTRLTVV.

This clonotype appeared a few times. The rearrangement uses TRBV9 and TRBJ2-4; D possibly uses TRBD1 or TRBD2 (6 bases each). Germline V gene data show CDR1 as SGDLS and CDR2 as YYNGEE. This CDR3 has 14 residues. V was pared by 0 bases and J by 8 bases, with 12 bases between. The CDR3: CASSVGGGSDIQYF. The CDR3 DNA reads TGTGCCAGCAGCGTAGGAGGGGGGTCGGACATTCAGTACTTC.

This clonotype appeared many times. The chain joins TRBV7-6 to TRBJ2-3; 7 nucleotides match TRBD2. Germline trimming cut 4 bases from V and 2 bases from J; bases unmatched to any gene: 9. The CDR3 contains 16 residues. Germline V gene lookup returns CDR1 SGHVS and CDR2 FNYEAQ. CDR3 residues: CASSSGLADPTDTQYF. In nucleotides, the CDR3 is TGTGCCAGCAGCTCGGGGCTAGCGGACCCCACAGATACGCAGTATTTT.

Ten or more counts support this clonotype. The chain has TRBV15 and TRBJ2-7; no clear D. The CDR3 covers 11 residues. V was clipped by 10 bases and J by 4 bases, with 11 bases between them. CDR1 LNHNV and CDR2 YYDKDF come from the germline V gene (reference sequence). Written as DNA, the CDR3 is TGTGCCATCTCAGCAGGATACGAGCAGTACTTC. Translation: CAISAGYEQYF.